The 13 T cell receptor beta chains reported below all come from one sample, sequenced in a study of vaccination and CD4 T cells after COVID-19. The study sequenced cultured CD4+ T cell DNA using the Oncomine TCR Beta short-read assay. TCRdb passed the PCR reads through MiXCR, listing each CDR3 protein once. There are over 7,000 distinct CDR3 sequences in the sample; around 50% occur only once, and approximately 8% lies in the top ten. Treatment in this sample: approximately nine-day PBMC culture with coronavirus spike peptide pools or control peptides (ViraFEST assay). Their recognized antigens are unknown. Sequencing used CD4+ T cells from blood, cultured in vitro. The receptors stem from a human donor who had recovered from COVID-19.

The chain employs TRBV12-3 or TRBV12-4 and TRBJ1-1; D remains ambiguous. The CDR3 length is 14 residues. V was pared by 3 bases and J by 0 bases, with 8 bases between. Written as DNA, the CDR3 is TGTGCCAGCAGTTTGCTCAGCTTGAACACTGAAGCTTTCTTT. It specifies CASSLLSLNTEAFF.

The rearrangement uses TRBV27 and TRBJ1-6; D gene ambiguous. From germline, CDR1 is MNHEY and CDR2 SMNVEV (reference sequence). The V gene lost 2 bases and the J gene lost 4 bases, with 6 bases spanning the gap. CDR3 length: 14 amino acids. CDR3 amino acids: CASSLAEYNSPLHF. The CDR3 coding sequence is TGTGCCAGCAGTTTAGCCGAATATAATTCACCCCTCCACTTT.

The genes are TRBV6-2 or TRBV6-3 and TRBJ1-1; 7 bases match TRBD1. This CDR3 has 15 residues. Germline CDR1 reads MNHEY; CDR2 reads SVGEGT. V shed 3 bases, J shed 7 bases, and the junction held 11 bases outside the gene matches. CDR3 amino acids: CASSYYETGTYEAFF. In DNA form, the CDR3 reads TGTGCCAGCAGTTATTACGAGACAGGGACGTATGAAGCTTTCTTT.

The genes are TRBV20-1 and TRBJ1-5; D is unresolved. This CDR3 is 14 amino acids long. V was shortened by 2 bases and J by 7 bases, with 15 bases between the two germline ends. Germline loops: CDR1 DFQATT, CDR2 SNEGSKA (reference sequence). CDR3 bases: TGCAGTGCTAGACCACAACAAGACGGACAGCCCCAGCATTTT. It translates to CSARPQQDGQPQHF.

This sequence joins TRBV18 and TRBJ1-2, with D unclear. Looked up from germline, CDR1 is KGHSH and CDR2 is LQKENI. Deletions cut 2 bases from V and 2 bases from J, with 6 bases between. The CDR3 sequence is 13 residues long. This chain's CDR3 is CASSPGSNYGYTF. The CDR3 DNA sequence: TGTGCCAGCTCACCAGGGAGCAACTATGGCTACACCTTC.

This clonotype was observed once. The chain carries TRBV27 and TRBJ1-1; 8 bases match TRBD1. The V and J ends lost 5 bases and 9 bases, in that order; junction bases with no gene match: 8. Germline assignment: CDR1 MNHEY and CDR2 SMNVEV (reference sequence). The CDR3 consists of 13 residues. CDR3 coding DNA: TGTGCCAGCAGTACCTTCGGACAGGGAAAAGCTTTCTTT. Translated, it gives CASSTFGQGKAFF.

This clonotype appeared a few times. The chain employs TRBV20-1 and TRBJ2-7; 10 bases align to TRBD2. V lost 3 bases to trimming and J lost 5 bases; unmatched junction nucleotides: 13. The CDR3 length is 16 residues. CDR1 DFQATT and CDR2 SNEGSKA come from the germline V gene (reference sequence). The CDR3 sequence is CSASNSRLAGVHEQYF. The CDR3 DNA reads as TGCAGTGCTAGTAATTCTAGGCTAGCGGGAGTCCACGAGCAGTACTTC.

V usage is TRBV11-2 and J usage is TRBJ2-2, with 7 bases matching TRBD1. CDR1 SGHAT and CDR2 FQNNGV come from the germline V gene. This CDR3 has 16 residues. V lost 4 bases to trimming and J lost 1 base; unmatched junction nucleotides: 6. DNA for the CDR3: TGTGCCAGCAGCTGGGGGACAGTATGGAACACCGGGGAGCTGTTTTTT. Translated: CASSWGTVWNTGELFF.

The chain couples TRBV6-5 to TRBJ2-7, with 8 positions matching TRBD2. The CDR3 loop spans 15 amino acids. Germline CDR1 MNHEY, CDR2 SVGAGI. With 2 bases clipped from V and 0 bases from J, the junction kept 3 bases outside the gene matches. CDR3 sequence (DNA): TGTGCCAGCAGTTACGGGACTAGTATCTCCTACGAGCAGTACTTC. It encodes CASSYGTSISYEQYF.

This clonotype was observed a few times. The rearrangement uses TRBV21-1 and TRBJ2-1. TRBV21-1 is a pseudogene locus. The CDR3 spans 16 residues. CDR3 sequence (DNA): TGTGCCAGCAGCACCAAACGAACCTTCTCCTACAATGAGCAGTTCTTC. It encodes CASSTKRTFSYNEQFF.

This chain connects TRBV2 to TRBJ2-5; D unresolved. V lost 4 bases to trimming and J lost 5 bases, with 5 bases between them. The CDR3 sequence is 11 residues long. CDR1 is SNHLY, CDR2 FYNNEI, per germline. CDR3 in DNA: TGTGCCAGCAGTGGCGAGGAGACCCAGTACTTC. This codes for CASSGEETQYF.

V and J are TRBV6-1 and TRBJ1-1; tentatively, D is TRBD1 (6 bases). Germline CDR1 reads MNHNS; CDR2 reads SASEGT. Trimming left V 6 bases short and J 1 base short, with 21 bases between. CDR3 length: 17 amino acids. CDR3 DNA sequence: TGTGCCAGCAGCCCTAAGAGGGGGGATGGGGCGAACACTGAAGCTTTCTTT. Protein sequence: CASSPKRGDGANTEAFF.

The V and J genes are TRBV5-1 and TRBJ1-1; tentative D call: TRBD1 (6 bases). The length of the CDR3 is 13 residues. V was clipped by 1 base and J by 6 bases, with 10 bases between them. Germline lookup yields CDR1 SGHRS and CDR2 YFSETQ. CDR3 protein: CASSLWAGAEAFF. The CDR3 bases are TGCGCCAGCAGCTTGTGGGCAGGGGCTGAAGCTTTCTTT.